The table lists the clone carrying this TCR beta chain with a few counts. Antigen unknown. The CDR3 contains 15 residues. Germline-derived CDR1 and CDR2 are SGHTA and FQGNSA. V shed 3 bases and J 6 bases; nucleotides not matched to a gene: 7. As for treatment: roughly nine-day PBMC culture with coronavirus spike peptide pools or control peptides (ViraFEST assay). The ViraFEST method relied on peptide pools to expand antigen-specific T cells, followed by TCR sequencing. CD4+ T cells that had been cultured provided DNA sequenced with the Oncomine TCR Beta short-read assay. TCRdb processed the PCR reads anew with MiXCR; each CDR3 protein has one entry. This table holds roughly 20,000 distinct CDR3 sequences, 43% found once. This sample stems from a study of vaccination and CD4 T cells after COVID-19. Overall study context: Overlapping spike peptides served as the stimulus for the cells. These peptides came from SARS-CoV-2 and from the common cold coronaviruses HCoV-NL63, HCoV-OC43 and HCoV-229E. Each of the control cultures got a CEFX pool, an HIV-1 Nef pool, or no peptide.

The receptor was isolated from a human donor who had recovered from COVID-19. The sequencing used CD4+ T cells from blood, cultured in vitro, collected after SARS-CoV-2 vaccination. The chain joins TRBV7-2 to TRBJ1-2; 10 bases map to TRBD1. As DNA, the CDR3 is TGTGCCAGCAGCTTTACGACAGGGGGCGTCGATGGCTACACCTTC. Translating it yields CASSFTTGGVDGYTF.